This entry features one T cell receptor beta chain sequence. Amplified TCR beta CDR3 regions derived from RNA transcripts. Primed by the HTBI set, a first-round RT-PCR was run on the TCR CDR3. TCRdb passed the multiplex PCR reads through MiXCR, listing each CDR3 protein once. In the table there are about 58,000 distinct CDR3 sequences, less than 50% of which are singletons. This CDR3 is built from 14 residues. The germline CDR1 and CDR2 sequences are SGHDT and YYEEEE. Trimming removed 4 bases at V and 2 bases at J, with 13 bases between. This sample was taken from a study of T cells in Graves' hyperthyroidism and ophthalmopathy.

The source is a woman aged 25 to 39 with Graves' ophthalmopathy. The chain combines TRBV5-6 with TRBJ2-7; D is undetermined. Specimen: blood. The CDR3 nucleotides read TGTGCCAGCAGCCTTCAATCCGGGCCCTACGAGCAGTACTTC. Amino acid sequence: CASSLQSGPYEQYF.